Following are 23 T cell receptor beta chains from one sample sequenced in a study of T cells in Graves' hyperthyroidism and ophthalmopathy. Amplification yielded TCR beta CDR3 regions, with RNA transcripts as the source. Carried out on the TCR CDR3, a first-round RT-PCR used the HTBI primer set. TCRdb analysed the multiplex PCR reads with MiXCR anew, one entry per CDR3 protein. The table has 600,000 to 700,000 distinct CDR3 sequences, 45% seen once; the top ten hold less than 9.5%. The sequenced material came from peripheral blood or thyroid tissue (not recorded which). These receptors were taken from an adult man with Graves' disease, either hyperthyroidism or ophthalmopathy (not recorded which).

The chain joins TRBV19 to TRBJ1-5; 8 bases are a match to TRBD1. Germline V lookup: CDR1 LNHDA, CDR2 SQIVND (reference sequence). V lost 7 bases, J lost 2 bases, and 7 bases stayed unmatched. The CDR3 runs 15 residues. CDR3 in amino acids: CASTHGQGRNQPQHF. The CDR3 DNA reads TGTGCCAGTACCCACGGACAGGGTCGCAATCAGCCCCAGCATTTT.

The CDR3 DNA follows: TGTGCCAGCAGCTTAGGGTGGACTAGACCTAAAAACACCGGGGAGCTGTTTTTT. It is translated as CASSLGWTRPKNTGELFF. The genes are TRBV7-9 and TRBJ2-2; 7 bases are shared with TRBD2. This CDR3 has 18 amino acids. In germline, CDR1 is SEHNR, CDR2 FQNEAQ (reference sequence). V lost 1 base and J lost 2; bases outside the gene matches: 10.

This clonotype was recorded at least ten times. CDR3 sequence (DNA): TGTGCCAGCAGCCTTGGGTTTACTAATTCACCCCTCCACTTT. Its translation: CASSLGFTNSPLHF. The J gene is TRBJ1-6, the V gene TRBV7-3, with unresolved D. Germline CDR1 reads SGHTA; CDR2 reads FQGTGA. V was pared by 5 bases and J by 6 bases, with 11 bases between. This CDR3 has 14 residues.

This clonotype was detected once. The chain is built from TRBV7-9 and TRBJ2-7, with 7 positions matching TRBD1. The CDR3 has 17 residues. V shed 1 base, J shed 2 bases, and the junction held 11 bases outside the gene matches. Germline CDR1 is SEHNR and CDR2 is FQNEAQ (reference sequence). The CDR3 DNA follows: TGTGCCAGCAGCTTAGGACAGGGTGCGGTTGGGACCTACGAGCAGTACTTC. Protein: CASSLGQGAVGTYEQYF.

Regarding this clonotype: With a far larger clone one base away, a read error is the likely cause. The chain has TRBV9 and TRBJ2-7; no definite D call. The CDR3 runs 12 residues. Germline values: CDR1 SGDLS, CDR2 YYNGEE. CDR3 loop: CASSGSSCEQYF. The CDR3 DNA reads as TGTGCCAGCAGCGGCAGCTCCTGCGAGCAGTACTTC.

CDR3 residues: CASTPGQTINNSPLHF. CDR3 nucleotide sequence: TGTGCCAGCACCCCCGGACAGACTATAAATAATTCACCCCTCCACTTT. This chain joins TRBV6-1 and TRBJ1-6, with D possibly being TRBD1 (6 bases). V was pared by 7 bases and J by 5 bases, with 18 bases between. CDR1 and CDR2 (germline): MNHNS, SASEGT. The CDR3 is 16 amino acids.

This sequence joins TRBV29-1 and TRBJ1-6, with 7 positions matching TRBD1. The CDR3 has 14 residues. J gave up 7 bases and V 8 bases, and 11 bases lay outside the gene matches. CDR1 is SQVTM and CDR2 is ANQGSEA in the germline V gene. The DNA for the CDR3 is TGCAGCTTAGCGACAGGGACGGGGAATTCACCCCTCCACTTT. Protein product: CSLATGTGNSPLHF.

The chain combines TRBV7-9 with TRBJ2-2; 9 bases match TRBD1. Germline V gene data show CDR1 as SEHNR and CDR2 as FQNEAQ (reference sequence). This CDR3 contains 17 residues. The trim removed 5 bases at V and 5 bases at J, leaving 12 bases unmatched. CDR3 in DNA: TGTGCCAGCAGCCGAGTCCCGGGACAGGGAACGACCGGGGAGCTGTTTTTT. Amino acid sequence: CASSRVPGQGTTGELFF.

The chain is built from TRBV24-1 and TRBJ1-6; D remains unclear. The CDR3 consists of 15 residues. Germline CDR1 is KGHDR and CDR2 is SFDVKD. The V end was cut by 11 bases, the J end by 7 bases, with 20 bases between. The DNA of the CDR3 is TGTGCCAGCCGTGGACGGGTCTTGTACAATTCACCCCTCCACTTT. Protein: CASRGRVLYNSPLHF.

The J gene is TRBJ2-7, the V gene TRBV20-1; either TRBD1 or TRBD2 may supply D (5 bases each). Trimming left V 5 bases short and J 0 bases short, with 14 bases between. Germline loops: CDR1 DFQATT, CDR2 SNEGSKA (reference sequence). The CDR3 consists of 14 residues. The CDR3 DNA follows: TGCAGTGCTCGTTCCTGGGGGAGCTCCTACGAGCAGTACTTC. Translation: CSARSWGSSYEQYF.

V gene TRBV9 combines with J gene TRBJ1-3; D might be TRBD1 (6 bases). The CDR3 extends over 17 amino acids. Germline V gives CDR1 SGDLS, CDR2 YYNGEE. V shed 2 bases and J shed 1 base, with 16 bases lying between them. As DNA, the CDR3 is TGTGCCAGCAGCGTGGGGGCGGTCAGTCGGTCTGGAAACACCATATATTTT. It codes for CASSVGAVSRSGNTIYF.

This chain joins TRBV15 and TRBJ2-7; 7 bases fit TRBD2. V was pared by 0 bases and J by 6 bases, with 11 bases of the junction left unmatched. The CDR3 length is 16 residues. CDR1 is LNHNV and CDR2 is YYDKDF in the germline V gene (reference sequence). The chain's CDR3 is CATSREASGPSAEQYF. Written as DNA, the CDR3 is TGTGCCACCAGCAGAGAGGCTAGCGGCCCCTCGGCCGAGCAGTACTTC. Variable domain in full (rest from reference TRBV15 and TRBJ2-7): DAMVIQNPRYQVTQFGKPVTLSCSQTLNHNVMYWYQQKSSQAPKLLFHYYDKDFNNEADTPDNFQSRRPNTSFCFLDIRSPGLGDTAMYLCATSREASGPSAEQYFGPGTRLTVT.

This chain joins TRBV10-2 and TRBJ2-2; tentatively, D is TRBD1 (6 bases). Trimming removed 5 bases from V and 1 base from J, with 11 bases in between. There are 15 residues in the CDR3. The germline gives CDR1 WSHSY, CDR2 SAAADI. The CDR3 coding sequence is TGCGCCAGCAGTAGGGCAGGGGAGAACACCGGGGAGCTGTTTTTT. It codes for CASSRAGENTGELFF.

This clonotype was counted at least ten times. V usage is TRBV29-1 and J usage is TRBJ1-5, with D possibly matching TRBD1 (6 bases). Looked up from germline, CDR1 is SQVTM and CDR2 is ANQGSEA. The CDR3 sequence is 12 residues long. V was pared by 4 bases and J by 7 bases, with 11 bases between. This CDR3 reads CSVAVGGQPQHF. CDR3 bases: TGCAGCGTTGCAGTAGGGGGACAGCCCCAGCATTTT.

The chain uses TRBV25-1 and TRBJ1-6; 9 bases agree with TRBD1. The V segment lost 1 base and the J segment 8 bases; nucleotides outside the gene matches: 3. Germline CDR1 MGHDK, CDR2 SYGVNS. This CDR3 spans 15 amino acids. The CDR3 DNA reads TGTGCCAGCAGTGAATTAACAGGGGGCGATTCACCCCTCCACTTT. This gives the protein CASSELTGGDSPLHF.

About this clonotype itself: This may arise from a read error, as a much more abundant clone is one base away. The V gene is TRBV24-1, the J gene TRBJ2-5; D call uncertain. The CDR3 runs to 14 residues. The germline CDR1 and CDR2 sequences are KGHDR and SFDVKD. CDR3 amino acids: CATSYLPDPETQYF. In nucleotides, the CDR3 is TGTGCCACCAGTTATTTGCCGGACCCAGAGACCCAGTACTTC.

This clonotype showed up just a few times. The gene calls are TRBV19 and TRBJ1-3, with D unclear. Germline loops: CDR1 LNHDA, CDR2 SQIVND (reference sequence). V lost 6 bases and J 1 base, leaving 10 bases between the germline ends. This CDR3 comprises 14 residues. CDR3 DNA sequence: TGTGCCAGTAGCTACCTAAGTTCTGGAAACACCATATATTTT. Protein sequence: CASSYLSSGNTIYF.

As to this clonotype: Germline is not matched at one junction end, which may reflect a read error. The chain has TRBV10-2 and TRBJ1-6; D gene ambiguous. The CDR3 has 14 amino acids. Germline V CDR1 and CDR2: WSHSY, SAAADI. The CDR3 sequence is CASSVAGENSPLRF. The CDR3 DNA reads TGCGCCAGCAGTGTGGCAGGTGAGAATTCACCCCTCCGCTTT.

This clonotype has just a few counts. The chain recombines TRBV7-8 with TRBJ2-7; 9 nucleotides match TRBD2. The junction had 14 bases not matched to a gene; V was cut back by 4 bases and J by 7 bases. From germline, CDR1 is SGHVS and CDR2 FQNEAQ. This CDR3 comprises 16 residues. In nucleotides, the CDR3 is TGTGCCAGCAGCTCAAACTCGGCGGGGGGGCCAGGAGAGCAGTACTTC. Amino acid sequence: CASSSNSAGGPGEQYF.

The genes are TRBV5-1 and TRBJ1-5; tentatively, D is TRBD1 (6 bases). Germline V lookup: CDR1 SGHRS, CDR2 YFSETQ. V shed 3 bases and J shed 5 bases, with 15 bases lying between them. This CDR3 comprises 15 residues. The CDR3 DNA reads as TGCGCCAGCAGCTACCTTGGGGGGCGCGATCAGCCCCAGCATTTT. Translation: CASSYLGGRDQPQHF. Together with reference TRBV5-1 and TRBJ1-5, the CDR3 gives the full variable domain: KAGVTQTPRYLIKTRGQQVTLSCSPISGHRSVSWYQQTPGQGLQFLFEYFSETQRNKGNFPGRFSGRQFSNSRSEMNVSTLELGDSALYLCASSYLGGRDQPQHFGDGTRLSIL.

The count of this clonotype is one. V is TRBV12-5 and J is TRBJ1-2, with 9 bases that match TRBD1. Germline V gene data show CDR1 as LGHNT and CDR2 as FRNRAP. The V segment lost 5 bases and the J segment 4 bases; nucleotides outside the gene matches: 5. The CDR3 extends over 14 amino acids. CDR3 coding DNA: TGTGCTAGTGGTCAAGGGACAGGGACCTATGGCTACACCTTC. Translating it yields CASGQGTGTYGYTF.

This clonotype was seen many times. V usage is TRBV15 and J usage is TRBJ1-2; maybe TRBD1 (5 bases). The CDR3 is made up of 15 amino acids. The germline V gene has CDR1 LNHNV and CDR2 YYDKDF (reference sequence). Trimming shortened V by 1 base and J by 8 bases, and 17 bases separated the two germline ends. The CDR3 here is CATSRVRKGLEGYTF. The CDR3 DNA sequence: TGTGCCACCAGCAGAGTCCGTAAGGGGTTAGAAGGCTACACCTTC.

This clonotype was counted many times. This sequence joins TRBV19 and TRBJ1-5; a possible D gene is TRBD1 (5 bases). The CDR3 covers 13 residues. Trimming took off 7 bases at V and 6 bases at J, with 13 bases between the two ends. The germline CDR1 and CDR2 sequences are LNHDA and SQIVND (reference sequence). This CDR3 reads CASNDSGRQPQHF. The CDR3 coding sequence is TGTGCCAGTAACGACAGCGGTCGTCAGCCCCAGCATTTT.